The entry below describes one T cell receptor (beta chain). In the authors' workflow: From reference gene primer amplification, estimates of nucleated cell counts were derived. Assay used: immunoSEQ multiplex PCR; TCRdb lists only in-frame clones, some missing. The DNA gave D and trimming, while V, J and clone size come from that table. The sample has 150,000 to 200,000 clones; about 93% are singletons. This entry belongs to a study of blood T cell repertoires in COVID-19. Study background: Sites in the United States, Italy and Spain provided acute and convalescent COVID-19 samples. T cells, B-cell-depleted T cells, or PBMCs supplied cDNA or gDNA.

Germline CDR1 and CDR2: MNHEY and SMNVEV (reference sequence). With V trimmed by 8 bases and J by 4 bases, 3 bases remained unmatched. The CDR3 is 12 residues long. The gene calls are TRBV27 and TRBJ1-1; 8 nucleotides align to TRBD1. The sequenced material came from peripheral blood. This clonotype was sampled from a middle-aged man with acute or convalescent COVID-19. CDR3 DNA: TGTGCCAGCCGGACAGGGAGCACTGAAGCTTTCTTT. This encodes CASRTGSTEAFF.